These T cell receptor beta chains were read from a single sample in a study of blood T cell repertoires in COVID-19. TCRdb's table, derived via immunoSEQ multiplex PCR, lists solely in-frame clones and lacks some. The data contain 350,000 to 400,000 clones, just over 90% of them seen just once; the ten biggest clones take up roughly 0.9%. The specimen was PBMCs or T cells enriched from blood (not recorded which). These receptors were collected from a woman aged 40 to 50 who had been exposed to COVID-19. Each CDR3 is given with its conserved first and last residue. The D gene is left open where the match is weak. The size field is filled for only some rows; it gives once, few, many or a size class.

v_gene	abundance	j_gene	d_gene	CDR3nt	CDR3aa
TRBV7-9	.	TRBJ2-5	TRBD1	TGTGCCAGCAGCTTAGCGAGACAGGGGAGACTACAAGAGACCCAGTACTTC	CASSLARQGRLQETQYF
TRBV5-1	.	TRBJ1-1	.	TGCGCCAGCAGCCCATCGACTGACCGCCCTGAAGCTTTCTTT	CASSPSTDRPEAFF
TRBV19	.	TRBJ2-7	TRBD1	TGTGCCAGTAGCAACCGACAGGGGTCCTACGAGCAGTACTTC	CASSNRQGSYEQYF
TRBV7-3	.	TRBJ2-5	.	TGTGCCAGCAGCTTAGGGTTTGCGGTATCCCAAGAGACCCAGTACTTC	CASSLGFAVSQETQYF
TRBV19	.	TRBJ1-1	TRBD1	TGTGCCAGTTCCGGACAGGGGAACACTGAAGCTTTCTTT	CASSGQGNTEAFF
TRBV5-1	few	TRBJ2-1	TRBD1	TGCGCCAGCAGCTTGGGGGGACAGCCAGCTTACAATGAGCAGTTCTTC	CASSLGGQPAYNEQFF
TRBV18	.	TRBJ1-2	.	TGTGCCAGCTCACGGGACACAAACTATGGCTACACCTTC	CASSRDTNYGYTF
TRBV27	once	TRBJ1-1	.	TGTGCCAGCAGTTTATGGGCCGTGAACACTGAAGCTTTCTTT	CASSLWAVNTEAFF
TRBV6-5	.	TRBJ1-6	.	TGTGCCAGCAGTTACTCTGACAGGAATTCACCCCTCCACTTT	CASSYSDRNSPLHF
TRBV2	once	TRBJ1-4	TRBD1	TGTGCCAGCAGTGAAGCGGGGACAGGGGGCGAGGCTAATGAAAAACTGTTTTTT	CASSEAGTGGEANEKLFF
TRBV14	.	TRBJ1-6	.	TGTGCCAGCAGCCAAGATAACAGGGTTGGTTCACCCCTCCACTTT	CASSQDNRVGSPLHF
TRBV5-4	.	TRBJ2-3	.	TGTGCCAGCAGCTTGACAGGGAGTCCCCTTAGCACAGATACGCAGTATTTT	CASSLTGSPLSTDTQYF
TRBV15	once	TRBJ1-5	.	TGTGCCACCAGCAGAGATCGGGTTCAGCCCCAGCATTTT	CATSRDRVQPQHF
TRBV2	.	TRBJ1-2	.	TGTGCCAGCAGGGGACAAGACAGAAACTCCTATGGCTACACCTTC	CASRGQDRNSYGYTF
TRBV4-2	.	TRBJ1-1	TRBD1	TGTGCCAGCAGCCAAGTCGGGACAGGGGATCCTGAAGCTTTCTTT	CASSQVGTGDPEAFF
TRBV7-6	.	TRBJ2-1	.	TGTGCCACCTCGCCCCGTCAGTTATCCCTGGATGAGCAGTTCTTC	CATSPRQLSLDEQFF
TRBV7-9	few	TRBJ2-4	.	TGTGCCAGCAGCTCTCCACGACCCCGGGGAATTCAGTACTTC	CASSSPRPRGIQYF
TRBV27	.	TRBJ2-7	TRBD1	TGTGCCAGCAGTTTATCCGGGACAGTTAACGAGCAGTACTTC	CASSLSGTVNEQYF
TRBV15	.	TRBJ1-2	.	TGTGCCACCAGCAGAGACCAATTTGGGGGCGGGGGCGTTGACTATGGCTACACCTTC	CATSRDQFGGGGVDYGYTF
TRBV10-1	.	TRBJ2-1	TRBD2	TGCGCCAGCAGTGCTCACGGGACTAGCGGGAGTCTTGGTGGGAATGAGCAGTTCTTC	CASSAHGTSGSLGGNEQFF
TRBV2	.	TRBJ1-1	.	TGTGCCAGCAGAACGGGGTGGGGAACTGAAGCTTTCTTT	CASRTGWGTEAFF
TRBV6-5	.	TRBJ2-2	.	TGTGCCAGCAGCCAAATGTGGAACACCGGGGAGCTGTTTTTT	CASSQMWNTGELFF
TRBV11-1	.	TRBJ2-7	.	TGTGCCAGCAGCGATACACTAGTTGGACTCTACGAGCAGTACTTC	CASSDTLVGLYEQYF
TRBV19	.	TRBJ2-4	TRBD2	TGTGCCAGTAGTAGACAGACTAGCGGGGTTCGAGCCAAAAACATTCAGTACTTC	CASSRQTSGVRAKNIQYF
TRBV5-8	.	TRBJ2-7	.	TGTGCCAGCAGTTCGGACAGGGAGGGGGAGCAGTACTTC	CASSSDREGEQYF
TRBV18	few	TRBJ1-2	.	TGTGCCAGCTCACCACCGAGTTCAGGGGCGAGGCGCTACACCTTC	CASSPPSSGARRYTF
TRBV15	.	TRBJ2-2	.	TGTGCCACCAGCAGAGCTAATGGGCAGGGGAACACCGGGGAGCTGTTTTTT	CATSRANGQGNTGELFF
TRBV5-1	.	TRBJ1-3	.	TGCGCCAGCAGGAGAGACGGAGGTGTGGGAAACACCATATATTTT	CASRRDGGVGNTIYF
TRBV19	.	TRBJ1-2	TRBD1	TGTGCCAGTAGTAAAAAGACAGGGGGCGACTATGGCTACACCTTC	CASSKKTGGDYGYTF
TRBV7-8	.	TRBJ2-2	TRBD2	TGTGCCAGCAGCCAAATGGGAGGCGAACTAGCGGGGGTGGCCGGGGAGCTGTTTTTT	CASSQMGGELAGVAGELFF
TRBV2	.	TRBJ1-2	TRBD1	TGTGCCAGCAGGAGGGGACAGGGGATGAGCTACACCTTC	CASRRGQGMSYTF
TRBV6-2/TRBV6-3	.	TRBJ2-2	TRBD1	TGTGCCAGCAGTTACTCAAGGGGGCAAGGCGGGGAGCTGTTTTTT	CASSYSRGQGGELFF
TRBV19	.	TRBJ2-1	.	TGTGCCAGTAGCCGAAGAGGCTACAATGAGCAGTTCTTC	CASSRRGYNEQFF
TRBV13	.	TRBJ2-1	.	TGTGCCAGCCGAGAGTCTCTCTACAATGAGCAGTTCTTC	CASRESLYNEQFF
TRBV7-9	.	TRBJ2-5	TRBD1	TGTGCCAGCAGCTTGGGGGTGGACAGGCCCCAGACCCAGTACTTC	CASSLGVDRPQTQYF
TRBV15	.	TRBJ2-1	TRBD2	TGTGCCACCAGCAGAGATCGAATAGCGGGGGGAGGAACTACGGTGAATGAGCAGTTCTTC	CATSRDRIAGGGTTVNEQFF
TRBV15	once	TRBJ1-1	.	TGTGCCACCAGCAGAGATTACGGGGGTACTGAAGCTTTCTTT	CATSRDYGGTEAFF
TRBV10-3	once	TRBJ1-2	.	TGTGCCACCGGGAGGGAGGATAACTATGGCTACACCTTC	CATGREDNYGYTF
TRBV5-8	once	TRBJ1-3	TRBD1	TGTGCCAGCAGCCCGGGACAGGGGGACTCTGCTGGAAACACCATATATTTT	CASSPGQGDSAGNTIYF
TRBV19	once	TRBJ2-2	TRBD2	TGTGCCAGTAGAAGGGAACTAGCGGGTAACACCGGGGAGCTGTTTTTT	CASRRELAGNTGELFF
TRBV27	.	TRBJ2-7	.	TGTGCCAGCAGTCCCAGGACCCGGGCAGGGAACGAGCAGTACTTC	CASSPRTRAGNEQYF
TRBV6-4	.	TRBJ2-1	TRBD2	TGTGCCAGCAGTGAGTCCCCTAGCGGGAGAGGTGAGCAGTTCTTC	CASSESPSGRGEQFF
TRBV5-1	.	TRBJ2-5	TRBD2	TGCGCCAGCAGCATTGGGACTAGCGGGGTTCAAGAGACCCAGTACTTC	CASSIGTSGVQETQYF
TRBV19	.	TRBJ1-1	TRBD1	TGTGCCAGTAGTCAAGGGGGCGAGACCACTGAAGCTTTCTTT	CASSQGGETTEAFF
TRBV6-2/TRBV6-3	.	TRBJ2-2	.	TGTGCCAGCAGTTACCTAGGACTCACCGGGGAGCTGTTTTTT	CASSYLGLTGELFF
TRBV7-6	.	TRBJ1-3	.	TGTGCCAGCAGCTTGGGCCCGATGGACACCATATATTTT	CASSLGPMDTIYF
TRBV2	.	TRBJ2-7	TRBD2	TGTGCCAGCAGTGAGCCTAGCGGGGACGAGCAGTACTTC	CASSEPSGDEQYF
TRBV21-1	.	TRBJ2-7	.	TGTGCCAGCATTCCGGGACAGTTCTCCTACGAGCAGTACTTC	CASIPGQFSYEQYF
TRBV5-4	.	TRBJ2-5	TRBD2	TGTGCCAGCGGGAGGGGTCAAGAGACCCAGTACTTC	CASGRGQETQYF
TRBV2	.	TRBJ1-1	TRBD1	TGTGCCAGCATTAGACAGGGCGGGACCACTGAAGCTTTCTTT	CASIRQGGTTEAFF
TRBV18	.	TRBJ2-3	.	TGTGCCAGCTCACCAGAAGGAGGGGATACGCAGTATTTT	CASSPEGGDTQYF
TRBV29-1	.	TRBJ1-3	TRBD1	TGCAGCGTAGACAGGGAAGGGGGAAACACCATATATTTT	CSVDREGGNTIYF